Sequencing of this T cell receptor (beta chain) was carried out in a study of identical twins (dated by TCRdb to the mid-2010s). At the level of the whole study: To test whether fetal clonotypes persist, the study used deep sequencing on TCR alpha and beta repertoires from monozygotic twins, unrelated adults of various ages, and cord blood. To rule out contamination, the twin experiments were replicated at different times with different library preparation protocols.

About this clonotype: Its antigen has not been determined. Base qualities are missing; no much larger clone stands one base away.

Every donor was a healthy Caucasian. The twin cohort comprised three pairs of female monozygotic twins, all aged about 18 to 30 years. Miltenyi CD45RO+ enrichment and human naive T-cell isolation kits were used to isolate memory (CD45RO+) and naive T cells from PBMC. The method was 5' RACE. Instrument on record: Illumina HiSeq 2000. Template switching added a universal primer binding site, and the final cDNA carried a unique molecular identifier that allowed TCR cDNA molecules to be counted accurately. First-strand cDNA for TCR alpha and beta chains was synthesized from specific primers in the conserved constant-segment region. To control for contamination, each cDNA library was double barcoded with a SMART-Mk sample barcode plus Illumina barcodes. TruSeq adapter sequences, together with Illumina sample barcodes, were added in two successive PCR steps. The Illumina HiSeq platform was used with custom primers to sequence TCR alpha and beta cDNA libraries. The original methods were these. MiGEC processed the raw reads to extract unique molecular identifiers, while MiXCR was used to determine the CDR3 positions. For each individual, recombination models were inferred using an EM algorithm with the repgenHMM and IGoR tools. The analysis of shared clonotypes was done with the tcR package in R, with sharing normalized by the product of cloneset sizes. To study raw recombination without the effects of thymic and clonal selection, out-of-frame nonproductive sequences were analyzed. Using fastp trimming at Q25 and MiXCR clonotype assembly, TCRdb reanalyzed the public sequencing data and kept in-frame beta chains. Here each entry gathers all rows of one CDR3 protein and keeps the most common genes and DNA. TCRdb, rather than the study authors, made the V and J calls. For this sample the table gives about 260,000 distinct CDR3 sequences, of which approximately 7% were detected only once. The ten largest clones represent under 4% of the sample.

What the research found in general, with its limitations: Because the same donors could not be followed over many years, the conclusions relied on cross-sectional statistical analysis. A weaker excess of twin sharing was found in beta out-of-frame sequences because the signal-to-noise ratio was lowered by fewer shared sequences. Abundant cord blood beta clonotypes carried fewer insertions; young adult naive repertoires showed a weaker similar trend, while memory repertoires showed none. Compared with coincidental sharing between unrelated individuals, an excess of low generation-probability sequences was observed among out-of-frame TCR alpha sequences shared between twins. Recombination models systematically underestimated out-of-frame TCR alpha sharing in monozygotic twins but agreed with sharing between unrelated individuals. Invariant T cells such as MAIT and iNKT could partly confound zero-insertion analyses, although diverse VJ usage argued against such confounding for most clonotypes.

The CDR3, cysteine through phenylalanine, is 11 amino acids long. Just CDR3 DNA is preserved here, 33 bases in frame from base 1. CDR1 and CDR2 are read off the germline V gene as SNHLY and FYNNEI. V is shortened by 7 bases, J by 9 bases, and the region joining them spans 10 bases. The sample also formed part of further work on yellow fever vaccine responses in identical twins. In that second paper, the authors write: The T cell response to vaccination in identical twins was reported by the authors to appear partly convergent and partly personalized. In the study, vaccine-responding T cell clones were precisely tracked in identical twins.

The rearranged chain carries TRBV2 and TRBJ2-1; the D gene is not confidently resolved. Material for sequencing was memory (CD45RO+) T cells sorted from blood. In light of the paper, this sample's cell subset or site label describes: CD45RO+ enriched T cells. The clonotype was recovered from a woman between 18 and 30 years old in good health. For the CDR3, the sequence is CASTGLSEQFF. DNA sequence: TGTGCCAGCACCGGATTAAGTGAGCAGTTCTTC.